The 16 T cell receptor beta chains below all came from one sample that was sequenced in a study of STAT3 mutations in large granular lymphocyte leukemia (dated by TCRdb to about 2019). Their cognate antigens are unknown. Library preparation employed the immunoSEQ multiplex PCR assay. Not all clones reach the TCRdb copy of this immuneACCESS table, which keeps in-frame sequences only. Checked studies attribute under half of the gap to unresolved V genes and leave the rest unexplained. Counted in this sample were around 17,000 clones; roughly 81% of them appeared once. Of the sample, roughly 8.6% falls within the top ten clones. On the study overall, not on this receptor specifically: At least one immunodominant TCRbeta clonotype was present in every T-LGLL patient, and multiple immunodominant subclonotypes appeared in about half of the T-LGLL patients.

Sequencing was performed on peripheral blood mononuclear cells. These receptor sequences come from a man between 50 and 59 years old with T-cell large granular lymphocyte leukemia. Some clones in this sample may be carry-over from other donors' samples. The age is the age at diagnosis.

V gene TRBV15 combines with J gene TRBJ2-7; D is unresolved. The CDR3 has 12 residues. Germline V gene sequence: CDR1 LNHNV, CDR2 YYDKDF (reference sequence). V was cut by 4 bases and J by 7 bases, with 11 bases left in between. CDR3: CATSTELGEQYF. The CDR3 coding sequence is TGTGCCACCAGCACAGAGCTGGGGGAGCAGTACTTC.

The chain has TRBV7-8 and TRBJ1-4, with D possibly being TRBD1 (6 bases). The V end was cut by 7 bases, the J end by 7 bases, with 16 bases between. CDR1 is SGHVS and CDR2 is FQNEAQ in the germline V gene. This CDR3 has 14 amino acids. The CDR3 spells CASTEGGVGEKLFF. CDR3 nucleotide sequence: TGTGCCAGCACCGAGGGGGGGGTTGGTGAAAAACTGTTTTTT.

This chain joins TRBV7-2 and TRBJ2-1, with 8 nucleotides matching TRBD2. The CDR3 covers 14 residues. V lost 4 bases to trimming and J lost 4 bases; unmatched junction nucleotides: 3. Germline CDR1 reads SGHTA; CDR2 reads FQGNSA. CDR3 amino acids: CASSSSGFYNEQFF. The CDR3 DNA reads TGTGCCAGCAGCTCTAGCGGGTTTTACAATGAGCAGTTCTTC.

This clone was seen only once. This chain connects TRBV4-1 to TRBJ2-4, with D perhaps matching TRBD2 (5 bases). Trimming shortened V by 0 bases and J by 4 bases, and 7 bases separated the two germline ends. The germline gives CDR1 MGHRA, CDR2 YSYEKL. CDR3 length equals 14 residues. The CDR3 DNA follows: TGCGCCAGCAGCCAAGATAGGACTAAAAACATTCAGTACTTC. Translating it yields CASSQDRTKNIQYF.

V usage is TRBV5-4 and J usage is TRBJ2-7, with D unresolved. CDR3 length: 13 residues. Trimming stripped 0 bases from V and 3 bases from J, with 7 bases between. Germline values: CDR1 SGHNT, CDR2 YYREEE (reference sequence). CDR3 residues: CASSLGHLYEQYF. CDR3 nucleotide sequence: TGTGCCAGCAGCTTGGGTCATCTCTACGAGCAGTACTTC.

This clone was found a few times. The V gene is TRBV11-2, the J gene TRBJ2-5; a weak D match, TRBD2 (6 bases). Germline V gene sequence: CDR1 SGHAT, CDR2 FQNNGV. The CDR3 length is 14 residues. The V gene lost 5 bases and the J gene lost 5 bases, with 15 bases spanning the gap. The CDR3 reads CASSRGAGQETQYF. DNA for the CDR3: TGTGCCAGCAGCCGCGGTGCGGGGCAGGAGACCCAGTACTTC.

The chain carries TRBV29-1 and TRBJ2-2; the match to TRBD1 covers 9 bases. The V and J ends lost 7 bases and 2 bases, in that order; junction bases with no gene match: 11. CDR3 size: 16 residues. Per the germline V gene, CDR1 is SQVTM and CDR2 is ANQGSEA. The CDR3 nucleotides are TGCAGCGCCACAGGGGAGGGACAGGGTAACACCGGGGAGCTGTTTTTT. It is translated as CSATGEGQGNTGELFF.

J is TRBJ1-2 and V is TRBV13, with 11 bases identical to TRBD1. Trimming cost V 4 bases and J 4 bases; bases outside gene matches: 5. The CDR3 totals 15 residues. Germline CDR1 is PRHDT and CDR2 is FYEKMQ (reference sequence). CDR3 in DNA: TGTGCCAGCAGCTCTTGGACAGGGGGCGGCTATGGCTACACCTTC. This gives the protein CASSSWTGGGYGYTF. Full variable domain (remainder filled in from reference TRBV13 and TRBJ1-2): AAGVIQSPRHLIKEKRETATLKCYPIPRHDTVYWYQQGPGQDPQFLISFYEKMQSDKGSIPDRFSAQQFSDYHSELNMSSLELGDSALYFCASSSWTGGGYGYTFGSGTRLTVV.

The DNA for the CDR3 is TGTGCCAGCAGGACAGGGTTTGGCTACACCTTC. It codes for CASRTGFGYTF. The V gene is TRBV6-5, the J gene TRBJ1-2, with 7 positions matching TRBD1. Germline CDR1 is MNHEY and CDR2 is SVGAGI. V lost 6 bases and J lost 7; bases outside the gene matches: 2. The CDR3 has 11 residues.

This clone was seen just once. The chain has TRBV18 and TRBJ1-6; weak D call: TRBD1 (6 bases). CDR3 length: 15 residues. V lost 0 bases and J 12 bases, leaving 15 bases between the germline ends. Germline loops: CDR1 KGHSH, CDR2 LQKENI. The CDR3 region is CASSPPQGSGGPLHF. CDR3 bases: TGTGCCAGCTCACCACCCCAGGGGTCCGGGGGACCCCTCCACTTT.

The chain employs TRBV9 and TRBJ2-7; weak D call: TRBD1 (5 bases). Germline V lookup: CDR1 SGDLS, CDR2 YYNGEE. The CDR3 contains 14 residues. Trimming removed 2 bases from V and 4 bases from J, with 13 bases in between. Written as DNA, the CDR3 is TGTGCCAGCAGCGTCCAGGGTGAGGCTTACGAGCAGTACTTC. Amino acid sequence: CASSVQGEAYEQYF.

The chain recombines TRBV4-1 with TRBJ2-1; D is unclear. Per germline, CDR1 MGHRA and CDR2 YSYEKL. V was clipped by 1 base and J by 2 bases, with 9 bases between them. This CDR3 region has 15 residues. CDR3 in amino acids: CASSQAGDAYNEQFF. The DNA for the CDR3 is TGCGCCAGCAGCCAAGCTGGGGATGCCTACAATGAGCAGTTCTTC.

V is TRBV11-2 and J is TRBJ1-6; TRBD1 matches at 7 bases. The CDR3 covers 17 residues. CDR1 SGHAT and CDR2 FQNNGV come from the germline V gene. V shed 4 bases and J 9 bases; nucleotides not matched to a gene: 15. CDR3 protein: CASSSLKSNPGGSPLHF. The CDR3 bases are TGTGCCAGCAGCTCCTTAAAGTCAAACCCAGGGGGTTCACCCCTCCACTTT.

The rearrangement joins TRBV6-5 to TRBJ1-1; 7 bases align to TRBD1. J was trimmed by 1 base and V by 7 bases; bases with no gene match: 6. Germline V lookup: CDR1 MNHEY, CDR2 SVGAGI. The length of the CDR3 is 14 residues. The CDR3 DNA reads TGTGCCAGCATCCGACAGGGAACGAACACTGAAGCTTTCTTT. This translates into CASIRQGTNTEAFF.

V gene TRBV4-1 combines with J gene TRBJ1-2, with 9 nucleotides matching TRBD1. Looked up from germline, CDR1 is MGHRA and CDR2 is YSYEKL. Trimming removed 1 base from V and 2 bases from J; junction bases left unmatched: 2. The length of the CDR3 is 15 residues. The CDR3 DNA reads as TGCGCCAGCAGCCAAGTGGACAGGGGAAACTATGGCTACACCTTC. Encoded protein: CASSQVDRGNYGYTF.

V gene TRBV6-5 combines with J gene TRBJ1-1, with 9 bases aligning to TRBD1. CDR3 length: 14 residues. The V gene end was trimmed by 7 bases and the J gene end by 1 base; junction bases not matched to a gene: 4. Germline V gene data show CDR1 as MNHEY and CDR2 as SVGAGI. In DNA form, the CDR3 reads TGTGCCAGCACCGGACAGGGGACGAACACTGAAGCTTTCTTT. It specifies CASTGQGTNTEAFF.